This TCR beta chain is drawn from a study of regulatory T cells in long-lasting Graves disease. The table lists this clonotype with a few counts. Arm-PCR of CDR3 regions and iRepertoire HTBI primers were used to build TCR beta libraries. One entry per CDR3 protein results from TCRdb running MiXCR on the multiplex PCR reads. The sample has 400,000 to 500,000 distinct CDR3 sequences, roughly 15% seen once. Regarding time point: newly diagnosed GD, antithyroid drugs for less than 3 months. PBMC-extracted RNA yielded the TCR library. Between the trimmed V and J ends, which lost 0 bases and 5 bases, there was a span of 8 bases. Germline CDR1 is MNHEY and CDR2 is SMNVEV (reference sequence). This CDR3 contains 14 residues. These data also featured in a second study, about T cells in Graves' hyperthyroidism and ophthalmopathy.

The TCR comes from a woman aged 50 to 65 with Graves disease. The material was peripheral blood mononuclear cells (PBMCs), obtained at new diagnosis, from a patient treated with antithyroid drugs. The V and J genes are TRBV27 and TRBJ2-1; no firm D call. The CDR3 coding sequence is TGTGCCAGCAGTTTATCGCGTCAGGACAATGAGCAGTTCTTC. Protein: CASSLSRQDNEQFF.